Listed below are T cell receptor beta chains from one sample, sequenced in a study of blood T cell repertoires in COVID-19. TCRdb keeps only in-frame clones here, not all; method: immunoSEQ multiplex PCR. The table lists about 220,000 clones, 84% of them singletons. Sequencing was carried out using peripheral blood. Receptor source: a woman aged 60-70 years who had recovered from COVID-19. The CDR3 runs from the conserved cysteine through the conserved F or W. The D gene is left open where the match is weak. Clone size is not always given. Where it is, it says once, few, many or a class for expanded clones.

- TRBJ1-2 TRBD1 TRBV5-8 CASSLRDRPNYGYTF TGTGCCAGCAGCTTGCGGGACAGGCCCAACTATGGCTACACCTTC
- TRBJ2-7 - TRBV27 CASSPYGRYEQYF TGTGCCAGCAGTCCCTACGGGAGATACGAGCAGTACTTC
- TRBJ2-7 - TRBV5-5 CASSLVAGSHYEQYF TGTGCCAGCAGCTTGGTGGCAGGCTCTCACTACGAGCAGTACTTC
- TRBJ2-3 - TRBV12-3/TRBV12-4 CASSIAGDTQYF TGTGCCAGCAGTATCGCAGGGGATACGCAGTATTTT
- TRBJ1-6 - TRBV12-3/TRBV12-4 CASSGREHSPLHF TGTGCCAGCAGTGGGAGGGAGCATTCACCCCTCCACTTT
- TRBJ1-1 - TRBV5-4 CASSPHLGRGQSTEAFF TGTGCCAGCAGCCCTCATTTGGGGAGGGGTCAAAGTACTGAAGCTTTCTTT
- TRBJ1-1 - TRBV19 CASSDATGLLWAQNTEAFF TGTGCCAGTAGCGACGCTACAGGGCTCCTATGGGCACAGAACACTGAAGCTTTCTTT
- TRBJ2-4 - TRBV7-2 CASSWGGQQNIQYF TGTGCCAGCAGTTGGGGGGGGCAGCAAAACATTCAGTACTTC
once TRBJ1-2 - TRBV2 CATLRRDNYGYTF TGTGCCACCCTTCGTCGGGATAACTATGGCTACACCTTC
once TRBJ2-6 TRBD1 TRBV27 CATNPQGGAGANVLTF TGTGCCACCAACCCCCAAGGGGGCGCTGGGGCCAACGTCCTGACTTTC
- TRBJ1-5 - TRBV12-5 CASGLGAGNQPQHF TGTGCTAGTGGCTTGGGGGCAGGGAATCAGCCCCAGCATTTT
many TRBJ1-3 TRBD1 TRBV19 CASSTGQASGNTIYF TGTGCCAGTAGTACCGGACAGGCCTCTGGAAACACCATATATTTT
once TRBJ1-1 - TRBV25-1 CASTPPSAGVMNTEAFF TGTGCCAGCACTCCCCCAAGCGCGGGAGTTATGAACACTGAAGCTTTCTTT
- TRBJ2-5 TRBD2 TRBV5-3 CARSLGFLAGPGETQYF TGTGCCAGAAGCTTGGGTTTTCTAGCGGGGCCGGGAGAGACCCAGTACTTC
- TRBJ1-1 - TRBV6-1 CASSEVGFTEAFF TGTGCCAGCAGTGAAGTCGGGTTTACTGAAGCTTTCTTT
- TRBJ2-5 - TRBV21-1 CASSKDELAGRARGTQYF TGTGCCAGCAGCAAAGATGAACTAGCGGGGCGGGCCCGGGGGACCCAGTACTTC
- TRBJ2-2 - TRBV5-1 CASSFTAGELFF TGCGCCAGCAGCTTTACGGCCGGGGAGCTGTTTTTT
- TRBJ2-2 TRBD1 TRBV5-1 CASSLGTDNTGELFF TGCGCCAGCAGCTTAGGGACAGACAACACCGGGGAGCTGTTTTTT
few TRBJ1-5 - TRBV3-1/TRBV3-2 CASSFGNSNQPQHF TGTGCCAGCAGTTTCGGGAATAGCAATCAGCCCCAGCATTTT
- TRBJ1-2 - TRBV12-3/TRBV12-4 CASSPNRDYGYTF TGTGCCAGCAGTCCAAACAGGGACTATGGCTACACCTTC
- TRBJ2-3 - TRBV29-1 CSVALQEPTDTQYF TGCAGCGTTGCCTTACAGGAACCCACAGATACGCAGTATTTT
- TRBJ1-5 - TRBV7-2 CASSLRAGVVQPQHF TGTGCCAGCAGCTTACGGGCAGGGGTGGTTCAGCCCCAGCATTTT
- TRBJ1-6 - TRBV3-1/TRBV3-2 CASSQSSMGWGDSPLHF TGTGCCAGCAGCCAAAGTAGTATGGGGTGGGGGGATTCACCCCTCCACTTT
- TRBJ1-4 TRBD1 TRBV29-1 CSVAGQTNEKLFF TGCAGCGTCGCGGGACAGACTAATGAAAAACTGTTTTTT
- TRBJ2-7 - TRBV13 CASSSTGYEQYF TGTGCCAGCAGCTCCACCGGTTACGAGCAGTACTTC
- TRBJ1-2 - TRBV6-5 CATRVPGGYGYTF TGTGCAACCAGGGTTCCTGGTGGCTATGGCTACACCTTC
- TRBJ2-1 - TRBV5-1 CASSLAQGSPISFF TGCGCCAGCAGCTTGGCCCAGGGGTCACCTATTAGTTTCTTC
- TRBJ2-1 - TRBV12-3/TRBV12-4 CASSFGGYNEQFF TGTGCCAGCAGTTTTGGAGGATACAATGAGCAGTTCTTC
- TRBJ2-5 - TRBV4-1 CASSQAWGREETQYF TGCGCCAGCAGCCAAGCTTGGGGCAGGGAAGAGACCCAGTACTTC
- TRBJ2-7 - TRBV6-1 CASSERGYEQYF TGTGCCAGCAGTGAAAGGGGGTACGAGCAGTACTTC